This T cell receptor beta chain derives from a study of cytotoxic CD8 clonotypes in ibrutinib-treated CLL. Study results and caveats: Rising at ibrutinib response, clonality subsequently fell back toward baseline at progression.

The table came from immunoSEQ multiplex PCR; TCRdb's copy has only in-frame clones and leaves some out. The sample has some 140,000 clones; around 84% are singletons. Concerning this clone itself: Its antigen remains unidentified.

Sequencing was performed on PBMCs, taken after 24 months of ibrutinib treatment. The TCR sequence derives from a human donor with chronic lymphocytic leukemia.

The CDR3 loop is CASSGLGGVTYEQYF. The CDR3 nucleotides are TGCGCCAGCAGCGGTCTCGGGGGGGTTACCTACGAGCAGTACTTC. The chain joins TRBV5-1 to TRBJ2-7, with 8 bases fitting TRBD2. V lost 4 bases and J lost 2; bases outside the gene matches: 8. In germline, CDR1 is SGHRS, CDR2 YFSETQ. The CDR3 runs 15 residues.